Below, one T cell receptor (beta chain) is given with its context. This specimen belongs to a study of blood T cell repertoires in COVID-19. The overall study: PBMCs, B-cell-depleted T cells, or T cells were the source of the cDNA or gDNA that made up the material.

Assay: immunoSEQ multiplex PCR; the TCRdb copy retains only in-frame clones and omits some. The repertoire includes about 16,000 clones, roughly four fifths of them detected once, and 21% sits in the top ten. Germline CDR1 reads SGHRS; CDR2 reads YFSETQ. CDR3 length: 16 residues. V was trimmed by 3 bases and J by 3 bases, leaving 19 bases between them. The sequence came from an elderly man with active COVID-19. Sequencing used peripheral blood. The V call is TRBV5-1, the J call TRBJ2-7; weak D call: TRBD1 (5 bases). The CDR3 DNA is TGCGCCAGCAGCTCAGGACATACTATTCAATTCTACGAGCAGTACTTC. Translated: CASSSGHTIQFYEQYF.